This T cell receptor (beta chain) was documented in a study of blood T cell repertoires in COVID-19. Study information: Acute-phase and convalescent COVID-19 samples originated in the United States, Italy and Spain. PBMCs, B-cell-depleted T cells, or T cells were the source of the cDNA or gDNA that made up the material.

Authors' processing steps: Amplification with reference gene primers provided the estimates of nucleated cell counts. This table comes from immunoSEQ multiplex PCR, and its TCRdb copy is limited to in-frame clones, with some not included. V, J and clone size are taken as reported in that table, and D and trimming were inferred from the DNA itself. Of 200,000 to 250,000 clones listed, about 88% are singletons. Germline-derived CDR1 and CDR2 are SGDLS and YYNGEE. V shed 2 bases and J shed 1 base, with 6 bases lying between them. CDR3 length: 13 amino acids. As for this clone: This sample includes further DNA sequences coding for the same CDR3.

This chain links TRBV9 with TRBJ2-5; D perhaps matches TRBD2 (5 bases). This receptor was identified in a man between 50 and 59 years old who had recovered from COVID-19. What was sequenced was peripheral blood. The DNA for the CDR3 is TGTGCCAGCAGCGTCGGGGTCCAAGAGACCCAGTACTTC. It yields the protein CASSVGVQETQYF.